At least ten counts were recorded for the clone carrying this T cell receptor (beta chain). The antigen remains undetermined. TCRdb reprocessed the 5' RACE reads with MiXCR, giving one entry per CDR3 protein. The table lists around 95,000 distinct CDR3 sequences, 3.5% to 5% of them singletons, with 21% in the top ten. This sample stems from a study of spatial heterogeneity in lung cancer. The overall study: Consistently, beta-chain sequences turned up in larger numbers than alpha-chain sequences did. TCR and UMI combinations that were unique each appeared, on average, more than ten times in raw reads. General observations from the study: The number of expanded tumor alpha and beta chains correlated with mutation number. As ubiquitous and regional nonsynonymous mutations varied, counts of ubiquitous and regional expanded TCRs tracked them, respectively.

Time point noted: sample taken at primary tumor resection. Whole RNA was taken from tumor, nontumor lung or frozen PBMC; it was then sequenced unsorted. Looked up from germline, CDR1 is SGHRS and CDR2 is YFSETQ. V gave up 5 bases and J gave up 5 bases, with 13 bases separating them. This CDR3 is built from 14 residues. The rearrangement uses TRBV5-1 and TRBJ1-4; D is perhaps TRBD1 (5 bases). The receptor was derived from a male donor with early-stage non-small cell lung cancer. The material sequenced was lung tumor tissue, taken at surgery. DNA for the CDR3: TGCGCCAGCAGTCCGGGACGGCCGAATGAAAAACTGTTTTTT. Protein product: CASSPGRPNEKLFF.